This T cell receptor (beta chain) came from a study of blood T cells in healthy people across ages. This clonotype was picked up one time. Its target is not known. The study's findings and limits: Per million T cells, TCR beta diversity dropped roughly linearly as age increased. Percentage of naive T cells showed a strong correlation with TCR beta diversity.

The CDR3 is 15 amino acids. With 7 bases removed from V and 3 bases from J, the gap between germline ends came to 20 bases. The germline CDR1 and CDR2 sequences are DFQATT and SNEGSKA (reference sequence). With a J-beta primer mix and a sample-barcoded 5' primer, a second PCR ran roughly 7 to 11 cycles. Each sample provided no less than 2.5 million CDR3-containing paired-end reads. TCRdb re-analysed the 5' RACE reads in MiXCR, keeping a single row per CDR3 protein. The sample lists over a million distinct CDR3 sequences; under 45% were seen once. Sequenced: blood. The TCR was taken from a woman aged 55-70 years in good health. This rearrangement joins TRBV20-1 to TRBJ2-3, with a weak D call TRBD2 (5 bases). CDR3 sequence (DNA): TGCAGTGGGCTTCTATCAGAGGGCGTAACAGATACGCAGTATTTT. Its protein is CSGLLSEGVTDTQYF.